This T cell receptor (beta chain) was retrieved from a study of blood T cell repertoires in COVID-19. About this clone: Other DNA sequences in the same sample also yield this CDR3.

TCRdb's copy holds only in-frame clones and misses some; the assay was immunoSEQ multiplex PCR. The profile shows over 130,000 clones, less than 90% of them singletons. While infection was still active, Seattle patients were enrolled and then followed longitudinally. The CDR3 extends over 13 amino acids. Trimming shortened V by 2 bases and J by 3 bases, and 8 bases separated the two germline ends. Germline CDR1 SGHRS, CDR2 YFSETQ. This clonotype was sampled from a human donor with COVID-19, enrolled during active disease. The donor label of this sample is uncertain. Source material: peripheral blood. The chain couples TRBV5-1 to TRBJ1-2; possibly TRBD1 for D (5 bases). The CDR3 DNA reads TGCGCCAGCAGCTTAGGGGAGGACTATGGCTACACCTTC. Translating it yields CASSLGEDYGYTF.